This is a list of T cell receptor beta chains from one sample in a study of cytomegalovirus exposure and HLA in healthy donors. Profiling relied on immunoSEQ multiplex PCR, and the TCRdb table lists in-frame clones only, not all of them. The table lists under 200,000 clones, over 70% of them singletons. The sequenced material came from PBMCs. These TCRs come from a woman in her forties or fifties in good health and CMV-seronegative. Each CDR3 is given with its conserved first and last residue. The D gene is left open where the match is weak. Clone size, where shown, is once, few, many, or a class for clones that have expanded.

D	size	J	V	DNA	CDR3
TRBD1	-	TRBJ2-3	TRBV28	TGTGCCAGCAGTACCGGGACAGGGGGCCGTAGGACGCAGTATTTT	CASSTGTGGRRTQYF
-	-	TRBJ2-1	TRBV7-2	TGTGCCAGCAGCTTAGCGAGGTACAATGAGCAGTTCTTC	CASSLARYNEQFF
TRBD1	-	TRBJ2-7	TRBV11-2	TGTGCCAGCAGGGGATACAGGGGGGCCTACGAGCAGTACTTC	CASRGYRGAYEQYF
TRBD2	-	TRBJ2-7	TRBV7-2	TGTGCCAGCCGGGGGACTAGCATAGTCGAGCAGTACTTC	CASRGTSIVEQYF
-	-	TRBJ1-1	TRBV20-1	TGCAGTGCTTCTAAGAACACTGAAGCTTTCTTT	CSASKNTEAFF
TRBD1	-	TRBJ1-2	TRBV18	TGTGCCAGCTCCCCAACGGACAGGGTTGATGGCTACACCTTC	CASSPTDRVDGYTF
-	-	TRBJ2-7	TRBV7-2	TGTGCCAGCAGCTTAGCGACCGCGGGTGGGTCTTACGAGCAGTACTTC	CASSLATAGGSYEQYF
TRBD1	-	TRBJ1-1	TRBV30	TGTGCCTGTGAGACAGGGGGCCGGACTGAAGCTTTCTTT	CACETGGRTEAFF
-	-	TRBJ1-2	TRBV9	TGTGCCAGCAGCGGGGGCAGGTCATACTATGGCTACACCTTC	CASSGGRSYYGYTF
TRBD1	-	TRBJ1-1	TRBV13	TGTGCCAGCAGCCCAAAGCCGGGACAGGGGGCCTGGGGAGCTTTCTTT	CASSPKPGQGAWGAFF
-	-	TRBJ1-1	TRBV18	TGTGCCAGCTCACCACTGGCAGGGATGGACACTGAAGCTTTCTTT	CASSPLAGMDTEAFF
TRBD1	-	TRBJ1-5	TRBV7-3	TGTGCCAGCAGCCCCGGCGGGCGGGACAGGGGTGTAAGCAATCAGCCCCAGCATTTT	CASSPGGRDRGVSNQPQHF
-	-	TRBJ2-3	TRBV5-1	TGCGCCAGCAGCTCCGCGGGGGCCGGTTCAGATACGCAGTATTTT	CASSSAGAGSDTQYF
TRBD2	-	TRBJ2-3	TRBV5-1	TGCGCCAGCAACGTCGGGGAGGGGACTACAGATACGCAGTATTTT	CASNVGEGTTDTQYF
-	-	TRBJ2-2	TRBV2	TGTGCCAGCAGTGGCGGGAACACCGGGGAGCTGTTTTTT	CASSGGNTGELFF
-	once	TRBJ1-1	TRBV29-1	TGCAGCGCCCGGGGGAGGATCATGAACACTGAAGCTTTCTTT	CSARGRIMNTEAFF
-	once	TRBJ2-7	TRBV5-4	TGTGCCAGCAGCAGAACAGCCACGCGGGGTCTAGGCGAGCAGTACTTC	CASSRTATRGLGEQYF
-	-	TRBJ2-5	TRBV9	TGTGCCAGCAGCGTAGTAGAGACCCGGGCGGGGACCCAGTACTTC	CASSVVETRAGTQYF
-	-	TRBJ2-7	TRBV28	TGTGCCAGCAGTTTAATTTTTGATTCGCGGTCGGAGCAGTACTTC	CASSLIFDSRSEQYF
-	-	TRBJ1-3	TRBV10-2	TGCGCCAGCAGTGATGGAGGACGGTCTGGAAACACCATATATTTT	CASSDGGRSGNTIYF
-	-	TRBJ1-2	TRBV15	TGTGCCACCAGCAGAGATATTGATCAGGGAGGATCTAATGGCTACACCTTC	CATSRDIDQGGSNGYTF
TRBD1	-	TRBJ1-2	TRBV4-3	TGCGCCAGCAGCCTGGCACAGGGGGCGGTCACCTTC	CASSLAQGAVTF
TRBD2	-	TRBJ2-7	TRBV28	TGTGCCAGCAGTTTACGGACTAGCGCTAGGGCCTACGAGCAGTACTTC	CASSLRTSARAYEQYF
-	-	TRBJ2-3	TRBV7-3	TGTGCCAGCAGCTCGAAAACGGGGGTTTACACAGATACGCAGTATTTT	CASSSKTGVYTDTQYF
-	-	TRBJ1-3	TRBV9	TGTGCCAGCAGCGGGACAGTCTCTGGAAACACCATATATTTT	CASSGTVSGNTIYF
TRBD2	-	TRBJ2-1	TRBV10-1	TGCGCCAGCAGTGTCGGAGGGAGGGCCAATGAGCAGTTCTTC	CASSVGGRANEQFF
TRBD2	-	TRBJ2-1	TRBV6-5	TGTGCCATCGGAACTAGCGACAATGAGCAGTTCTTC	CAIGTSDNEQFF
-	-	TRBJ2-7	TRBV13	TGTGCCAGCAGCTTAAGAACAGGGTCCTACGAGCAGTACTTC	CASSLRTGSYEQYF
-	-	TRBJ2-2	TRBV4-2	TGTGCCAGCAGCCAAGATCGGACTACCCCCGGGGAGCTGTTTTTT	CASSQDRTTPGELFF
TRBD2	-	TRBJ2-7	TRBV4-1	TGCGCCAGCAGCCAAGATGAAATAGCGGGGGGTATCAACGAGCAGTACTTC	CASSQDEIAGGINEQYF
TRBD2	-	TRBJ2-7	TRBV10-3	TGTGCCGCAAGTCCGGGGGGGTCTAGCTCCTACGAGCAGTACTTC	CAASPGGSSSYEQYF
TRBD1	-	TRBJ1-2	TRBV29-1	TGCAGCGTTACTGACAGGGCGAGGGGCTACACCTTC	CSVTDRARGYTF
-	-	TRBJ1-5	TRBV15	TGTGCCACCAGCAGAGATGGAGGATGGTATCAGCCCCAGCATTTT	CATSRDGGWYQPQHF
-	-	TRBJ1-2	TRBV5-1	TGCGCCAGCAGCTTGGCAGGCTCCTATGTCTATGGCTACACCTTC	CASSLAGSYVYGYTF
TRBD2	-	TRBJ2-2	TRBV4-2	TGTGCCAGCAGCCAAGGGGAGCGGGAAGCCGGGGAGCTGTTTTTT	CASSQGEREAGELFF
-	-	TRBJ1-1	TRBV29-1	TGCAGCGTCGTGGGGGCAACCGAAGCTTTCTTT	CSVVGATEAFF
TRBD2	-	TRBJ2-5	TRBV6-5	TGTGCCAGCAGAACGGGGGGGGTAGGGGAGACCCAGTACTTC	CASRTGGVGETQYF
-	-	TRBJ1-2	TRBV4-1	TGCGCCAGCAGCCAATCCGGGTCGGAGCGGGGCTACACCTTC	CASSQSGSERGYTF
TRBD2	-	TRBJ2-3	TRBV7-9	TGTGCCAGCAGCTTCCTAGCGGGCACAGATACGCAGTATTTT	CASSFLAGTDTQYF
-	-	TRBJ2-3	TRBV28	TGTGCCAGCACAACAGGTCCAAAAACTAGCACAGATACGCAGTATTTT	CASTTGPKTSTDTQYF
-	few	TRBJ1-1	TRBV27	TGTGCCAGCAACCCTCAACGAGGTTTCATGAACACTGAAGCTTTCTTT	CASNPQRGFMNTEAFF
-	few	TRBJ1-3	TRBV6-6	TGTGCCAGCAAACAGGAGGGCTACACCATATATTTT	CASKQEGYTIYF
TRBD1	-	TRBJ2-2	TRBV10-3	TGTGCCATCAGTGGGACAGGGGAAGGCACCGGGGAGCTGTTTTTT	CAISGTGEGTGELFF
TRBD1	-	TRBJ1-2	TRBV28	TGTGCCAGCAATGCCGGGACAGGGGCCTATGGCTACACCTTC	CASNAGTGAYGYTF
TRBD2	few	TRBJ2-1	TRBV19	TGTGCCAGTAGTATAGGTCTAGCGGACTCCTACAATGAGCAGTTCTTC	CASSIGLADSYNEQFF
-	-	TRBJ1-4	TRBV6-6	TGTGCCAGCAGTTACTCGTCGGCTAGCGAAAAACTGTTTTTT	CASSYSSASEKLFF
TRBD2	-	TRBJ2-7	TRBV9	TGTGCCAGCAGCCTCCGTTCGACTAGCGCCTCCTACGAGCAGTACTTC	CASSLRSTSASYEQYF
-	-	TRBJ1-1	TRBV5-4	TGTGCCAGCAGCACGGACAGAATGAACACTGAAGCTTTCTTT	CASSTDRMNTEAFF
TRBD1	-	TRBJ2-5	TRBV9	TGTGCCAGCAGCGGCGGACAGGGGTTGGAGACCCAGTACTTC	CASSGGQGLETQYF
TRBD1	-	TRBJ1-1	TRBV6-5	TGTGCCAGCAGAGATAGAGACAGGGCGGCGGAGGCTTTCTTT	CASRDRDRAAEAFF
TRBD2	-	TRBJ2-7	TRBV7-2	TGTGCCAGCAGCAGGGGACTAGCGGGAGTCCACGAGCAGTACTTC	CASSRGLAGVHEQYF
-	-	TRBJ2-2	TRBV4-1	TGCGCCAGCAGCCAAGGAGGGTCCGGGGAGCTGTTTTTT	CASSQGGSGELFF